The 15 T cell receptor beta chains presented below share a single source sample, sequenced in a study of liver allograft versus peripheral blood T cells. Study-wide background: Transplanted livers held T cell receptor repertoires, and these were compared with repertoires in recipients' peripheral blood.

TCRdb used MiXCR to reprocess the reads, holding one entry per CDR3 protein. The sample holds 3,500 to 4,500 distinct CDR3 sequences, about 15% seen once. The source is a human patient who had a liver transplant. The graft donor may account for some of the T cells.

This chain joins TRBV29-1 and TRBJ2-7; a weak D match, TRBD2 (5 bases). The CDR3 covers 10 residues. Germline V gene sequence: CDR1 SQVTM, CDR2 ANQGSEA. The CDR3 DNA follows: TGCGTTGGACTCTCCTACGAGCAGTACTTC. It yields the protein CVGLSYEQYF.

V usage is TRBV20-1 and J usage is TRBJ1-4; a possible D gene is TRBD1 (5 bases). V shed 6 bases and J shed 3 bases, with 11 bases lying between them. The CDR3 length is 13 residues. The V gene's germline CDR1 is DFQATT and CDR2 SNEGSKA (reference sequence). CDR3 nucleotide sequence: TGCAGTGCCATCAGGGCACCTAATGAAAAACTGTTTTTT. Encoded protein: CSAIRAPNEKLFF.

This clonotype is medium-sized. V usage is TRBV27 and J usage is TRBJ2-2; D perhaps matches TRBD2 (5 bases). Germline assignment: CDR1 MNHEY and CDR2 SMNVEV (reference sequence). This CDR3 region has 13 residues. V gave up 7 bases and J gave up 0 bases, with 6 bases separating them. The DNA of the CDR3 is TGTGCCAGCATGGGAGCGAACACCGGGGAGCTGTTTTTT. As protein: CASMGANTGELFF.

This clonotype rates as medium-sized. This sequence joins TRBV6-2 or TRBV6-3 and TRBJ1-2; 8 positions agree with TRBD1. The CDR3 is 14 amino acids. Germline values: CDR1 MNHEY, CDR2 SVGEGT. Germline trimming cut 1 base from V and 6 bases from J; bases unmatched to any gene: 4. Written as DNA, the CDR3 is TGTGCCAGCAGTTACTTCAGGGGGCTTCATGGCTACACCTTC. Residues: CASSYFRGLHGYTF.

This clonotype is medium-sized in the sample. The chain employs TRBV6-1 and TRBJ2-7, with D perhaps matching TRBD2 (7 bases). Germline CDR1 MNHNS, CDR2 SASEGT. This CDR3 has 16 residues. V lost 1 base and J 3 bases, leaving 16 bases between the germline ends. The chain's CDR3 is CASSEEGGASFYEQYF. The CDR3 DNA reads TGTGCCAGCAGTGAAGAGGGGGGGGCGAGCTTCTACGAGCAGTACTTC.

This clonotype is medium-sized (0.01 to 0.1%). The chain combines TRBV5-4 with TRBJ2-5, with a possible D match to TRBD1 (6 bases). V was pared by 2 bases and J by 1 base, with 9 bases between. The CDR3 has 14 amino acids. Germline-derived CDR1 and CDR2 are SGHNT and YYREEE (reference sequence). For the CDR3, the DNA is TGTGCCAGCAGCTTCCCGGACAGCCAAGAGACCCAGTACTTC. Protein: CASSFPDSQETQYF.

This clonotype is judged medium-sized. The gene calls are TRBV27 and TRBJ2-5; TRBD2 matches at 9 bases. CDR1 is MNHEY, CDR2 SMNVEV, per germline (reference sequence). The CDR3 length is 15 residues. V shed 2 bases and J 4 bases; nucleotides not matched to a gene: 5. CDR3 DNA: TGTGCCAGCAGTTTAGTGACTAGCGGCACAGAGACCCAGTACTTC. This gives the protein CASSLVTSGTETQYF.

This clonotype is large. V is TRBV10-3 and J is TRBJ1-2; tentative D call: TRBD1 (6 bases). This CDR3 contains 14 residues. CDR1 and CDR2 (germline): ENHRY, SYGVKD. V lost 3 bases to trimming and J lost 4 bases, with 12 bases between them. The CDR3 protein is CAISEGRGGYGYTF. CDR3 nucleotides: TGTGCCATCAGTGAAGGCAGGGGAGGCTATGGCTACACCTTC.

By sample fraction, this clonotype is large. The CDR3 region is CASSLSGLSSGNTIYF. The CDR3 nucleotides read TGTGCCAGCAGCTTGTCTGGGCTTAGCTCTGGAAACACCATATATTTT. The rearrangement uses TRBV5-6 and TRBJ1-3; D is undetermined. V dropped 1 base and J dropped 0 bases, with 11 bases sitting between them. The germline V gene encodes CDR1 SGHDT and CDR2 YYEEEE. The CDR3 totals 16 residues.

This clonotype was counted only a few times. The chain combines TRBV3-1 with TRBJ1-6; 12 bases line up with TRBD1. V was pared by 3 bases and J by 7 bases, with 4 bases of the junction left unmatched. The CDR3 sequence is 16 residues long. Per the germline V gene, CDR1 is LGHDT and CDR2 is YNNKEL (reference sequence). CDR3 in amino acids: CASSHGGTGGNSPLHF. CDR3 DNA: TGTGCCAGCAGCCACGGAGGGACAGGGGGCAATTCACCCCTCCACTTT.

By frequency in the sample, this clonotype is medium-sized. The chain joins TRBV19 to TRBJ1-1; TRBD1 aligns across 8 bases. The CDR3 covers 16 residues. From germline, CDR1 is LNHDA and CDR2 SQIVND (reference sequence). Trimming took 7 bases from V and 0 from J; bases not matched to a gene: 10. Here the CDR3 DNA reads TGTGCCAGTACACCTCCGGGACAGGTCATGAACACTGAAGCTTTCTTT. Translating gives CASTPPGQVMNTEAFF.

Judged by abundance, this clonotype is medium-sized. The chain employs TRBV20-1 and TRBJ2-1; the match to TRBD2 covers 7 bases. CDR3 size: 13 residues. The germline gives CDR1 DFQATT, CDR2 SNEGSKA (reference sequence). Trimming took 6 bases from V and 7 from J; bases not matched to a gene: 9. CDR3 loop: CSAPGLLANEQFF. The CDR3 nucleotides read TGCAGTGCACCGGGACTATTGGCAAATGAGCAGTTCTTC.

By share, this clonotype counts as medium-sized. The J gene is TRBJ2-7, the V gene TRBV6-1, with D unresolved. Germline values: CDR1 MNHNS, CDR2 SASEGT. CDR3 length: 12 amino acids. The V end lost 3 bases, the J end lost 4 bases, and 7 bases lay between the germline ends. CDR3 nucleotide sequence: TGTGCCAGCAGTGATTACAGTTACGAGCAGTACTTC. Protein product: CASSDYSYEQYF.

A few counts support this clonotype. The rearrangement links TRBV20-1 to TRBJ2-1, with 8 bases aligning to TRBD2. The CDR3 covers 16 residues. CDR1 is DFQATT and CDR2 is SNEGSKA in the germline V gene (reference sequence). The ends lost 6 bases at V and 9 bases at J; junction bases unmatched: 19. CDR3 sequence reads: CSALVAGGALTGEQFF. The CDR3, as DNA: TGCAGTGCCCTGGTCGCCGGGGGGGCCTTAACGGGTGAGCAGTTCTTC.

The V call is TRBV15, the J call TRBJ2-2; 9 bases fit TRBD1. From germline, CDR1 is LNHNV and CDR2 YYDKDF (reference sequence). The CDR3 sequence is 16 residues long. The V segment lost 2 bases and the J segment 2 bases; nucleotides outside the gene matches: 3. The CDR3 sequence: CATSRPGQGNTGELFF. In DNA form, the CDR3 reads TGTGCCACCAGCAGACCGGGACAGGGAAACACCGGGGAGCTGTTTTTT.